This T cell receptor (beta chain) came from a study of cytomegalovirus exposure and HLA in healthy donors. This clone was seen only a few times. Antigen unknown. Deletions cut 8 bases from V and 3 bases from J, with 17 bases between. The V gene's germline CDR1 is MGHDK and CDR2 SYGVNS. The CDR3 length is 14 residues. Findings and limits, study-wide: Published work reported that the classifier diagnosed cytomegalovirus status with high specificity and sensitivity.

Libraries were prepared by immunoSEQ multiplex PCR; TCRdb keeps only in-frame clonotypes and omits some of them. The table records roughly 130,000 clones, 88% of them present only once. The chain links TRBV25-1 to TRBJ2-7; possibly TRBD2 for D (6 bases). Specimen: PBMCs. The source of this sequence is a man in his thirties or forties in good health and CMV-seronegative. This chain's CDR3 is CASGEAGAYYEQYF. The CDR3 DNA reads as TGTGCCAGCGGGGAGGCCGGGGCCTACTACGAGCAGTACTTC.